This TCR beta chain was captured by sequencing in a study of blood T cells in healthy people across ages. The CDR3 totals 20 residues. V shed 5 bases and J 7 bases; nucleotides not matched to a gene: 17. The germline gives CDR1 MNHEY, CDR2 SMNVEV (reference sequence). Findings and caveats of the study: Per million T cells, the diversity of TCR beta decreased roughly linearly as age advanced. Estimated diversity, derived from one million T cells, was regarded as an underestimate.

Extraction yielded at least 5 micrograms of total RNA per sample. PCR was performed a second time for about 7 to 11 cycles using a sample-barcoded 5' primer and a J-beta primer mix. TCRdb recomputed calls from the 5' RACE reads with MiXCR, one row per CDR3 protein. The sample consists of 920,000 or so distinct CDR3 sequences, 40% to 45% of them appearing once. With regard to this clonotype: Its antigen is unidentified.

The clonotype was recovered from an older woman in good health. J is TRBJ2-1 and V is TRBV27, with TRBD2 matching 16 bases. Sequenced sample: blood. As DNA, the CDR3 is TGTGCCAGCAGTCCAATAACTTCCGGGACTAGCGGGAGGGCCTGGAATGAGCAGTTCTTC. This codes for CASSPITSGTSGRAWNEQFF.